These T cell receptor beta chains were read from a single sample in a study of OX40 agonist ivuxolimab in advanced cancers. The assay was immunoSEQ multiplex PCR, and TCRdb's table has in-frame clones only and misses some. The sample has 75,000 to 90,000 clones, roughly nine tenths seen once; the top ten hold 8.4%. Sequencing was performed on CD4+ or CD8+ T cells sorted from blood, taken in a trial of the OX40 agonist ivuxolimab. Source of these receptors: an adult with an advanced solid tumor such as melanoma, head and neck, liver or kidney cancer. CDR3s include the opening cysteine and the closing phenylalanine or tryptophan. The order of the fields is clone size, D gene, J gene, V gene, CDR3 protein, CDR3 DNA. A D gene is named only where the DNA matches it firmly. Some rows have no size entry. The others give once, few or many, or a class for an expanded clone.

clone size: -; D gene: TRBD1; J gene: TRBJ2-3; V gene: TRBV4-3; CDR3 protein: CASSQGQGVTDTQYF; CDR3 DNA: TGCGCCAGCAGCCAAGGACAGGGGGTCACAGATACGCAGTATTTT
clone size: few; D gene: -; J gene: TRBJ1-5; V gene: TRBV27; CDR3 protein: CASSLTGFRPQHF; CDR3 DNA: TGTGCCAGCAGCCTTACAGGGTTTCGGCCCCAGCATTTT
clone size: -; D gene: -; J gene: TRBJ2-1; V gene: TRBV28; CDR3 protein: CASSLWGRTYNEQFF; CDR3 DNA: TGTGCCAGCAGTTTATGGGGACGGACCTACAATGAGCAGTTCTTC
clone size: -; D gene: -; J gene: TRBJ1-4; V gene: TRBV27; CDR3 protein: CASSTQAGEVTNEKLFF; CDR3 DNA: TGTGCCAGCAGTACTCAAGCGGGCGAAGTAACTAATGAAAAACTGTTTTTT
clone size: -; D gene: -; J gene: TRBJ1-5; V gene: TRBV19; CDR3 protein: CASSVIVQGWNQPQHF; CDR3 DNA: TGTGCCAGTAGTGTAATAGTACAGGGTTGGAATCAGCCCCAGCATTTT
clone size: -; D gene: TRBD2; J gene: TRBJ2-1; V gene: TRBV7-2; CDR3 protein: CASSQGLAGANEQFF; CDR3 DNA: TGTGCCAGCAGCCAAGGACTAGCGGGAGCCAATGAGCAGTTCTTC
clone size: -; D gene: -; J gene: TRBJ1-1; V gene: TRBV14; CDR3 protein: CASSQGTEAFF; CDR3 DNA: TGTGCCAGCAGCCAAGGCACTGAAGCTTTCTTT
clone size: -; D gene: -; J gene: TRBJ2-3; V gene: TRBV4-3; CDR3 protein: CASSQDNTGEVTDTQYF; CDR3 DNA: TGCGCCAGCAGCCAAGATAATACGGGAGAGGTTACAGATACGCAGTATTTT
clone size: -; D gene: -; J gene: TRBJ1-2; V gene: TRBV25-1; CDR3 protein: CASSGFGGRYTF; CDR3 DNA: TGTGCCAGCAGTGGTTTTGGGGGACGCTACACCTTC
clone size: -; D gene: -; J gene: TRBJ1-6; V gene: TRBV28; CDR3 protein: CASSSNLMTGTGNNSPLHF; CDR3 DNA: TGTGCCAGCAGTTCGAACCTAATGACCGGGACGGGAAATAATTCACCCCTCCACTTT
clone size: few; D gene: TRBD2; J gene: TRBJ2-3; V gene: TRBV9; CDR3 protein: CASSAAGGSADTQYF; CDR3 DNA: TGTGCCAGCAGCGCTGCGGGGGGATCGGCAGATACGCAGTATTTT
clone size: -; D gene: TRBD2; J gene: TRBJ2-6; V gene: TRBV9; CDR3 protein: CASSEPRTSGGPPGANVLTF; CDR3 DNA: TGTGCCAGCAGCGAACCACGGACTAGCGGGGGGCCCCCTGGGGCCAACGTCCTGACTTTC
clone size: -; D gene: -; J gene: TRBJ2-7; V gene: TRBV30; CDR3 protein: CAWDLGGNEQYF; CDR3 DNA: TGTGCCTGGGACTTGGGCGGAAATGAGCAGTACTTC
clone size: few; D gene: TRBD2; J gene: TRBJ2-1; V gene: TRBV4-3; CDR3 protein: CASSQDPGGSYNEQFF; CDR3 DNA: TGCGCCAGCAGCCAAGATCCGGGAGGCTCCTACAATGAGCAGTTCTTC
clone size: -; D gene: TRBD1; J gene: TRBJ2-1; V gene: TRBV5-5; CDR3 protein: CASSLWTGSYNEQFF; CDR3 DNA: TGTGCCAGCAGCTTGTGGACAGGGTCCTACAATGAGCAGTTCTTC
clone size: -; D gene: -; J gene: TRBJ2-3; V gene: TRBV6-6; CDR3 protein: CASSYAGGEQYF; CDR3 DNA: TGTGCCAGCAGTTACGCCGGGGGTGAGCAGTATTTT
clone size: -; D gene: TRBD2; J gene: TRBJ2-1; V gene: TRBV2; CDR3 protein: CASSTSGGNEQFF; CDR3 DNA: TGTGCCAGCAGTACCAGCGGGGGGAATGAGCAGTTCTTC
clone size: -; D gene: -; J gene: TRBJ2-3; V gene: TRBV15; CDR3 protein: CATGLGGVTDTQYF; CDR3 DNA: TGTGCCACCGGTCTGGGGGGTGTCACAGATACGCAGTATTTT
clone size: -; D gene: -; J gene: TRBJ1-5; V gene: TRBV30; CDR3 protein: CAWAETPDSNQPQHF; CDR3 DNA: TGTGCCTGGGCCGAGACGCCTGATAGCAATCAGCCCCAGCATTTT
clone size: -; D gene: -; J gene: TRBJ1-6; V gene: TRBV27; CDR3 protein: CASSLGTSINSPLHF; CDR3 DNA: TGTGCCAGCAGTTTAGGGACATCGATTAATTCACCCCTCCACTTT
clone size: -; D gene: -; J gene: TRBJ1-1; V gene: TRBV30; CDR3 protein: CAWSEDMNTEAFF; CDR3 DNA: TGTGCCTGGAGTGAGGACATGAACACTGAAGCTTTCTTT
clone size: -; D gene: TRBD2; J gene: TRBJ2-1; V gene: TRBV11-3; CDR3 protein: CASSPLAGGDNEQFF; CDR3 DNA: TGTGCCAGCAGCCCACTAGCGGGTGGTGACAATGAGCAGTTCTTC
clone size: -; D gene: TRBD2; J gene: TRBJ2-1; V gene: TRBV30; CDR3 protein: CAWSVRLAGNEQFF; CDR3 DNA: TGTGCCTGGAGTGTACGACTAGCGGGCAATGAGCAGTTCTTC
clone size: -; D gene: -; J gene: TRBJ1-5; V gene: TRBV19; CDR3 protein: CASSPAGSNQPQHF; CDR3 DNA: TGTGCCAGTAGTCCGGCAGGAAGCAATCAGCCCCAGCATTTT
clone size: -; D gene: -; J gene: TRBJ2-7; V gene: TRBV6-5; CDR3 protein: CASSSGGTYEQYF; CDR3 DNA: TGTGCCAGCAGTTCCGGCGGGACCTACGAGCAGTACTTC
clone size: -; D gene: -; J gene: TRBJ1-1; V gene: TRBV6-1; CDR3 protein: CASSHWEGTEAFF; CDR3 DNA: TGTGCCAGCAGTCACTGGGAGGGGACTGAAGCTTTCTTT
clone size: once; D gene: -; J gene: TRBJ2-1; V gene: TRBV6-6; CDR3 protein: CASSQNPEGNEQFF; CDR3 DNA: TGTGCCAGCAGTCAAAACCCAGAGGGTAATGAGCAGTTCTTC
clone size: -; D gene: -; J gene: TRBJ1-1; V gene: TRBV5-1; CDR3 protein: CASGMGWNTEAFF; CDR3 DNA: TGCGCCAGCGGTATGGGGTGGAACACTGAAGCTTTCTTT
clone size: -; D gene: -; J gene: TRBJ2-3; V gene: TRBV9; CDR3 protein: CASSVEGTDTQYF; CDR3 DNA: TGTGCCAGCAGCGTAGAAGGTACAGATACGCAGTATTTT
clone size: -; D gene: -; J gene: TRBJ2-7; V gene: TRBV6-5; CDR3 protein: CASSYDRAYEQYF; CDR3 DNA: TGTGCCAGCAGTTACGACAGAGCCTACGAGCAGTACTTC
clone size: -; D gene: TRBD2; J gene: TRBJ2-1; V gene: TRBV9; CDR3 protein: CASSVVPSGSLGNEQFF; CDR3 DNA: TGTGCCAGCAGCGTAGTCCCTAGCGGGAGTCTAGGCAATGAGCAGTTCTTC
clone size: -; D gene: TRBD2; J gene: TRBJ2-3; V gene: TRBV7-3; CDR3 protein: CASSSGLAGRTDTQYF; CDR3 DNA: TGTGCCAGCAGCTCGGGACTAGCGGGGCGCACAGATACGCAGTATTTT
clone size: once; D gene: -; J gene: TRBJ1-3; V gene: TRBV6-8; CDR3 protein: CASSYVRSGNTIYF; CDR3 DNA: TGTGCCAGCAGTTACGTTCGCTCTGGAAACACCATATATTTT
clone size: -; D gene: -; J gene: TRBJ2-1; V gene: TRBV28; CDR3 protein: CASSTNNLRPDEQFF; CDR3 DNA: TGTGCCAGCAGTACCAATAACCTTCGGCCCGATGAGCAGTTCTTC
clone size: -; D gene: TRBD1; J gene: TRBJ2-1; V gene: TRBV5-1; CDR3 protein: CASSPRQGGNEQFF; CDR3 DNA: TGCGCCAGCAGCCCTAGACAGGGGGGGAATGAGCAGTTCTTC
clone size: -; D gene: -; J gene: TRBJ2-5; V gene: TRBV9; CDR3 protein: CASSGGTDTQETQYF; CDR3 DNA: TGTGCCAGCAGCGGCGGGACAGATACCCAAGAGACCCAGTACTTC
clone size: -; D gene: TRBD2; J gene: TRBJ2-1; V gene: TRBV4-2; CDR3 protein: CASSQFLAGWDEQFF; CDR3 DNA: TGTGCCAGCAGCCAATTCCTAGCGGGGTGGGATGAGCAGTTCTTC
clone size: -; D gene: TRBD2; J gene: TRBJ2-7; V gene: TRBV7-2; CDR3 protein: CASSQLAGEQYF; CDR3 DNA: TGTGCCAGCAGCCAACTAGCGGGCGAGCAGTACTTC
clone size: -; D gene: -; J gene: TRBJ2-3; V gene: TRBV4-3; CDR3 protein: CASSQVRGGTDTQYF; CDR3 DNA: TGCGCCAGCAGCCAAGTGCGGGGAGGAACAGATACGCAGTATTTT
clone size: -; D gene: TRBD2; J gene: TRBJ2-3; V gene: TRBV9; CDR3 protein: CASNGRGEPTDTQYF; CDR3 DNA: TGTGCCAGCAACGGGCGGGGGGAACCCACAGATACGCAGTATTTT
clone size: -; D gene: -; J gene: TRBJ1-3; V gene: TRBV4-3; CDR3 protein: CASSQDMGRYSGNTIYF; CDR3 DNA: TGCGCCAGCAGCCAAGATATGGGCCGTTACTCTGGAAACACCATATATTTT
clone size: few; D gene: -; J gene: TRBJ1-5; V gene: TRBV9; CDR3 protein: CASSVDAGTGQPQHF; CDR3 DNA: TGTGCCAGCAGCGTAGATGCGGGGACGGGTCAGCCCCAGCATTTT
clone size: -; D gene: -; J gene: TRBJ2-5; V gene: TRBV4-2; CDR3 protein: CASSQDRLGSSAQGTQYF; CDR3 DNA: TGTGCCAGCAGCCAAGATAGGTTAGGGTCTAGCGCTCAAGGGACCCAGTACTTC
clone size: -; D gene: -; J gene: TRBJ1-1; V gene: TRBV7-9; CDR3 protein: CASSLLIGHTEAFF; CDR3 DNA: TGTGCCAGCAGCTTACTGATTGGACACACTGAAGCTTTCTTT
clone size: -; D gene: -; J gene: TRBJ2-1; V gene: TRBV6-1; CDR3 protein: CASTTGLASYNEQFF; CDR3 DNA: TGTGCCAGCACCACGGGTCTAGCGAGTTACAATGAGCAGTTCTTC
clone size: -; D gene: -; J gene: TRBJ1-2; V gene: TRBV6-6; CDR3 protein: CARSEGENYGYTF; CDR3 DNA: TGTGCCAGATCGGAGGGGGAGAACTATGGCTACACCTTC
clone size: once; D gene: -; J gene: TRBJ2-1; V gene: TRBV9; CDR3 protein: CASSVAGSNEQFF; CDR3 DNA: TGTGCCAGCAGCGTAGCTGGATCCAATGAGCAGTTCTTC
clone size: -; D gene: -; J gene: TRBJ2-3; V gene: TRBV28; CDR3 protein: CASSSPAVGNTDTQYF; CDR3 DNA: TGTGCCAGCAGCTCCCCGGCGGTTGGTAACACAGATACGCAGTATTTT
clone size: -; D gene: -; J gene: TRBJ1-2; V gene: TRBV4-3; CDR3 protein: CASSQDCVLGQDYGYTF; CDR3 DNA: TGCGCCAGCAGCCAAGATTGTGTATTGGGGCAGGACTATGGCTACACCTTC
clone size: once; D gene: -; J gene: TRBJ2-6; V gene: TRBV6-9; CDR3 protein: CASSEMCLRQSRANVLTF; CDR3 DNA: TGTGCCAGCAGTGAGATGTGCTTACGACAAAGTCGGGCCAACGTCCTGACTTTC
clone size: -; D gene: -; J gene: TRBJ1-1; V gene: TRBV6-5; CDR3 protein: CASSYSNTEAFF; CDR3 DNA: TGTGCCAGCAGTTACTCGAACACTGAAGCTTTCTTT
clone size: -; D gene: -; J gene: TRBJ1-3; V gene: TRBV30; CDR3 protein: CAWIASGNTIYF; CDR3 DNA: TGTGCCTGGATAGCGTCTGGAAACACCATATATTTT